The 24 T cell receptor beta chains below were found in one sample sequenced in a study of post-analysis software for immune sequencing data. Study observations and caveats: Controls showed lower frequencies than patients for a handful of TRBV segments, and TRBV5-6, TRBV5-1 and TRBV20-1 were among these.

Unique molecular identifiers had been added to the TCR beta cDNA libraries. TCRdb analysed the PCR reads with MiXCR anew, one entry per CDR3 protein. The table shows hundreds of thousands of distinct CDR3 sequences, with about 53% occurring only once. Which antigens these TCRs recognize remains unknown. Sequencing input: blood. Receptor source: a girl aged 10-17 years with multiple sclerosis.

This chain links TRBV11-2 with TRBJ2-3; D is unclear. Germline V gene sequence: CDR1 SGHAT, CDR2 FQNNGV. Trimming took 5 bases from V and 2 from J, leaving 14 bases between them. The CDR3 has 15 residues. The DNA for the CDR3 is TGTGCCAGCAGCAAACGCCCAGGACCCACAGATACGCAGTATTTT. It codes for CASSKRPGPTDTQYF. The whole variable domain, filled in from reference TRBV11-2 and TRBJ2-3, reads EAGVAQSPRYKIIEKRQSVAFWCNPISGHATLYWYQQILGQGPKLLIQFQNNGVVDDSQLPKDRFSAERLKGVDSTLKIQPAKLEDSAVYLCASSKRPGPTDTQYFGPGTRLTVL.

V and J are TRBV3-1 and TRBJ2-2; 7 bases fit TRBD2. Germline CDR1 and CDR2: LGHDT and YNNKEL (reference sequence). V lost 4 bases, J lost 6 bases, and 5 bases stayed unmatched. The CDR3 extends over 14 amino acids. CDR3 in DNA: TGTGCCAGCAGCCTTGTCCTAGCGGCCGGGGAGCTGTTTTTT. Protein sequence: CASSLVLAAGELFF.

The rearrangement joins TRBV27 to TRBJ2-3; TRBD1 aligns across 9 bases. V was pared by 3 bases and J by 3 bases, with 4 bases of the junction left unmatched. The length of the CDR3 is 15 residues. Germline-derived CDR1 and CDR2 are MNHEY and SMNVEV (reference sequence). The chain's CDR3 is CASSLEQGATDTQYF. Written as DNA, the CDR3 is TGTGCCAGCAGTTTGGAACAGGGGGCAACAGATACGCAGTATTTT.

This clonotype was seen once. The chain has TRBV3-1 and TRBJ2-1; TRBD1 is a possible D gene (5 bases). Germline loops: CDR1 LGHDT, CDR2 YNNKEL (reference sequence). The CDR3 has 14 amino acids. V gave up 3 bases and J gave up 5 bases, with 11 bases separating them. This CDR3 is CASSQTDSHNEQFF. The CDR3 coding sequence is TGTGCCAGCAGCCAGACCGACAGCCACAATGAGCAGTTCTTC.

This clonotype has only a few counts. The chain couples TRBV4-1 to TRBJ2-7; 11 bases are shared with TRBD2. The tail of the sequence fits TRBJ2-5 better, so the J call may be wrong. CDR1 MGHRA and CDR2 YSYEKL come from the germline V gene. The CDR3 spans 18 residues. CDR3 sequence reads: CASSQDQTSGVHRETQYF. CDR3 bases: TGCGCCAGCAGCCAAGATCAGACTAGCGGGGTTCACCGAGAGACCCAGTACTTC.

The chain recombines TRBV29-1 with TRBJ2-5; 12 nucleotides match TRBD1. Germline CDR1 SQVTM, CDR2 ANQGSEA. The CDR3 has 13 amino acids. V shed 7 bases and J 1 base; nucleotides not matched to a gene: 1. The CDR3 DNA reads TGCAGCGCGGGACAGGGGGCCCAAGAGACCCAGTACTTC. Translated: CSAGQGAQETQYF.

This clonotype was recorded a few times. V and J are TRBV4-1 and TRBJ2-1; the match to TRBD2 covers 13 bases. There are 17 residues in the CDR3. Germline CDR1 MGHRA, CDR2 YSYEKL. V gave up 1 base and J gave up 9 bases; unmatched junction bases: 9. The chain's CDR3 is CASSQGGTSGRAFEQFF. DNA of the CDR3: TGCGCCAGCAGCCAAGGTGGAACTAGCGGGAGGGCCTTTGAGCAGTTCTTC.

This chain links TRBV20-1 with TRBJ2-7; D is possibly TRBD1 or TRBD2 (5 bases each). The CDR3 runs 15 residues. The germline V gene has CDR1 DFQATT and CDR2 SNEGSKA (reference sequence). Between the trimmed V and J ends, which lost 2 bases and 6 bases, there was a span of 20 bases. The CDR3 bases are TGCAGTGCTAGACCGGGACGGGGAGATTCGGTCGAGCAGTACTTC. This gives the protein CSARPGRGDSVEQYF.

The chain recombines TRBV10-3 with TRBJ2-1; 9 bases are shared with TRBD2. V was clipped by 6 bases and J by 3 bases; unmatched bases: 3. This CDR3 has 14 residues. CDR1 ENHRY and CDR2 SYGVKD come from the germline V gene. CDR3 residues: CAISFSGSYNEQFF. In nucleotides, the CDR3 is TGTGCCATCAGCTTTAGCGGGAGCTACAATGAGCAGTTCTTC.

The CDR3 reads CASSAPGPSEQFF. The CDR3 bases are TGTGCCAGCAGCGCCCCAGGGCCGTCGGAGCAGTTCTTC. The V gene is TRBV9, the J gene TRBJ2-1; tentatively, D is TRBD1 (5 bases). The CDR3 covers 13 residues. The germline V and J ends were trimmed by 3 bases and 10 bases, with 14 bases remaining between them. Germline V gene lookup returns CDR1 SGDLS and CDR2 YYNGEE.

This clonotype occurred a few times. The chain carries TRBV7-3 and TRBJ2-6; 13 nucleotides match TRBD2. The ends lost 4 bases at V and 3 bases at J; junction bases unmatched: 6. CDR3 length equals 18 residues. Germline assignment: CDR1 SGHTA and CDR2 FQGTGA. The CDR3 DNA sequence: TGTGCCAGCAGCTCAGGACTAGCGGGAGCAAGTGGGGCCAACGTCCTGACTTTC. Its translation: CASSSGLAGASGANVLTF.

This chain uses TRBV12-3 or TRBV12-4 with TRBJ1-5; unclear D gene. Trimming pared 3 bases from V and 7 bases from J, leaving 7 bases between. The CDR3 length is 12 residues. CDR3 loop: CASSFGRQPQHF. CDR3 coding DNA: TGTGCCAGCAGTTTCGGTCGACAGCCCCAGCATTTT.

The genes are TRBV5-1 and TRBJ2-7, with D hard to call. V was shortened by 4 bases and J by 2 bases, with 13 bases between the two germline ends. The CDR3 has 14 amino acids. Germline values: CDR1 SGHRS, CDR2 YFSETQ. The CDR3 reads CASSQILVPYEQYF. The CDR3 region has the DNA TGCGCCAGCAGCCAAATCCTAGTACCCTACGAGCAGTACTTC.

The chain couples TRBV15 to TRBJ2-7, with unresolved D. The J call may be wrong; the DNA end is better matched by TRBJ2-5. CDR1 and CDR2 (germline): LNHNV, YYDKDF (reference sequence). This CDR3 comprises 12 residues. CDR3 in amino acids: CATSRVEGTQYF. The CDR3 coding sequence is TGTGCCACCAGCAGAGTGGAAGGGACCCAGTACTTC.

CDR3 sequence (DNA): TGCAGTGTCAATTCCGGGACTAGCGGGAGTAGGGAGACCCAGTACTTC. It yields the protein CSVNSGTSGSRETQYF. The gene calls are TRBV29-1 and TRBJ2-5; 14 bases line up with TRBD2. CDR1 and CDR2 (germline): SQVTM, ANQGSEA. The CDR3 has 16 amino acids. The variable domain in full, with the rest retrieved from reference TRBV29-1 and TRBJ2-5, is SAVISQKPSRDICQRGTSLTIQCQVDSQVTMMFWYRQQPGQSLTLIATANQGSEATYESGFVIDKFPISRPNLTFSTLTVSNMSPEDSSIYLCSVNSGTSGSRETQYFGPGTRLLVL.

This clonotype was detected only a few times. V usage is TRBV29-1 and J usage is TRBJ2-1; D assignment may be TRBD1 or TRBD2 (6 bases each). Germline assignment: CDR1 SQVTM and CDR2 ANQGSEA. The CDR3 contains 10 residues. Trimming left V 7 bases short and J 9 bases short, with 10 bases between. The CDR3 here is CSGSGAEQFF. The CDR3 region has the DNA TGCAGCGGATCGGGGGCTGAGCAGTTCTTC.

This clonotype was counted a few times. V usage is TRBV25-1 and J usage is TRBJ2-4; D remains ambiguous. The tail of the sequence fits TRBJ2-7 better, so the J call may be wrong. Germline CDR1 MGHDK, CDR2 SYGVNS. This CDR3 is 11 amino acids long. For the CDR3, the DNA is TGTGCCAGCAGTGGGTTGATCGAGCAGTACTTC. This codes for CASSGLIEQYF.

This clonotype turned up a few times. The rearrangement links TRBV20-1 to TRBJ1-2; 7 bases are a match to TRBD1. Per the germline V gene, CDR1 is DFQATT and CDR2 is SNEGSKA (reference sequence). The CDR3 loop spans 13 amino acids. V gave up 6 bases and J gave up 1 base; unmatched junction bases: 5. The CDR3 loop is CSARDSVNYGYTF. CDR3 coding DNA: TGCAGTGCCAGGGACAGCGTTAACTATGGCTACACCTTC.

In its sample, this clonotype was seen a few times. The chain recombines TRBV11-2 with TRBJ2-5, with 10 bases matching TRBD2. CDR3 length: 16 residues. Per the germline V gene, CDR1 is SGHAT and CDR2 is FQNNGV. The V and J ends lost 2 bases and 4 bases, in that order; junction bases with no gene match: 7. The CDR3 DNA is TGTGCCAGCAGCTTACTAGCGGGAGAGGGTTTAGAGACCCAGTACTTC. It specifies CASSLLAGEGLETQYF.

This clonotype was recorded many times. The junction differs from germline at one of its ends, possibly a read error. The chain recombines TRBV7-7 with TRBJ2-1; 12 bases are shared with TRBD2. Per germline, CDR1 SSHAT and CDR2 FNYEAQ (reference sequence). The CDR3 has 19 amino acids. This CDR3 is CASSPLPGLAGGGYNEQFF. CDR3 coding DNA: TGTGCTAGCAGCCCTCTCCCGGGACTAGCGGGTGGGGGCTACAATGAGCAGTTCTTC.

This chain links TRBV18 with TRBJ2-3, with 8 bases aligning to TRBD2. CDR3 size: 12 residues. Germline CDR1 KGHSH, CDR2 LQKENI. The CDR3 region has the DNA TGTGTCCGCTCCGGGAGGGAGGATACGCAGTATTTT. Amino acids: CVRSGREDTQYF.

V usage is TRBV20-1 and J usage is TRBJ2-7; TRBD2 agrees at 13 bases. The CDR3 contains 15 residues. Germline V gene data show CDR1 as DFQATT and CDR2 as SNEGSKA (reference sequence). V lost 8 bases, J lost 2 bases, and 9 bases stayed unmatched. For the CDR3, the DNA is TGCAGTACTTTACTCGGGACTAGCGGGACCTACGAGCAGTACTTC. Residues: CSTLLGTSGTYEQYF.

V gene TRBV20-1 combines with J gene TRBJ2-5; 10 bases fit TRBD2. Trimming cost V 6 bases and J 5 bases; bases outside gene matches: 12. Germline values: CDR1 DFQATT, CDR2 SNEGSKA (reference sequence). CDR3 size: 15 residues. CDR3 DNA sequence: TGCAGTGCCCCAAGCGGGAGGGGTATCTCGGAGACCCAGTACTTC. It is translated as CSAPSGRGISETQYF.

V usage is TRBV7-9 and J usage is TRBJ2-1; TRBD2 agrees at 7 bases. The germline CDR1 and CDR2 sequences are SEHNR and FQNEAQ (reference sequence). The CDR3 covers 14 residues. The ends lost 0 bases at V and 10 bases at J; junction bases unmatched: 6. CDR3 coding DNA: TGTGCCAGCAGCTTAGCGAATCAAGCGGGAGAGCAGTTCTTC. This sequence encodes CASSLANQAGEQFF.